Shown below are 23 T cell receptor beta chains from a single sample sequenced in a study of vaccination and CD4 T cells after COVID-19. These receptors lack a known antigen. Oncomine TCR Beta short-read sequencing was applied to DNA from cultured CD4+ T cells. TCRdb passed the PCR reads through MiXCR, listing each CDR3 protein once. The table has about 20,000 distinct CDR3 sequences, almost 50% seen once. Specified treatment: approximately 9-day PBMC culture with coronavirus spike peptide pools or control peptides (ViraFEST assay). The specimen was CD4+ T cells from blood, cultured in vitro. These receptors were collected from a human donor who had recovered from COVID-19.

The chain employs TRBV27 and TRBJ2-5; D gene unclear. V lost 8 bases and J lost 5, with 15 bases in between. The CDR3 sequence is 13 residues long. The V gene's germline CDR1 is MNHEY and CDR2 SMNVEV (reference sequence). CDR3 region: CASRTATAETQYF. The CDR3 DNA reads TGTGCCAGCCGGACCGCCACCGCTGAGACCCAGTACTTC.

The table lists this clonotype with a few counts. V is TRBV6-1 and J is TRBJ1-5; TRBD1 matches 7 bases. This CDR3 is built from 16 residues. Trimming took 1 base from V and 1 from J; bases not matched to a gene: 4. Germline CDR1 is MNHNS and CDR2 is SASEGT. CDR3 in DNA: TGTGCCAGCAGTGAAGGACAGGGAAGAAGCAATCAGCCCCAGCATTTT. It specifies CASSEGQGRSNQPQHF.

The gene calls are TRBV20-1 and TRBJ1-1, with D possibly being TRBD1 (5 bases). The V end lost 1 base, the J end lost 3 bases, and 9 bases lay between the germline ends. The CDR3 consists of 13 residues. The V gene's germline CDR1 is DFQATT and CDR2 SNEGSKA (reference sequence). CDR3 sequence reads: CSARGGVDTEAFF. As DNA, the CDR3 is TGCAGTGCTAGAGGGGGGGTTGACACTGAAGCTTTCTTT.

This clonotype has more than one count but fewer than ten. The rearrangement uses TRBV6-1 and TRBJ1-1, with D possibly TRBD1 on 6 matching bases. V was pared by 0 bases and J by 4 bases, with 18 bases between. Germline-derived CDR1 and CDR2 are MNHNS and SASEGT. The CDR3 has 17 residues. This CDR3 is CASSEAPQGSGGTEAFF. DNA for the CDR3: TGTGCCAGCAGTGAAGCGCCACAGGGATCGGGAGGCACTGAAGCTTTCTTT.

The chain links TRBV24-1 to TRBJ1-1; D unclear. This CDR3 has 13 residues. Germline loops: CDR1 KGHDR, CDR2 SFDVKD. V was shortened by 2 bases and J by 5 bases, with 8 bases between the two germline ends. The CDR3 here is CATSDSPGTEAFF. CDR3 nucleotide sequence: TGTGCCACCAGTGATTCCCCGGGGACTGAAGCTTTCTTT.

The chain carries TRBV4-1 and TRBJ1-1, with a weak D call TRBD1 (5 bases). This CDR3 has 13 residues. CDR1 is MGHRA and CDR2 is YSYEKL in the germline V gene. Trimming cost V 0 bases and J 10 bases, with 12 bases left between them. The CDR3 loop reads CASSQDRGRGAFF. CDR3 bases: TGCGCCAGCAGCCAAGATCGGGGTAGGGGAGCTTTCTTT.

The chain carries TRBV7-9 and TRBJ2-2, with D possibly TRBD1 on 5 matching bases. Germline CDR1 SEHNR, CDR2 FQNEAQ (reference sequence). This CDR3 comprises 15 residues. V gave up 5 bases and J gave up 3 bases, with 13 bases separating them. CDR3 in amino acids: CASSGAVGHTGELFF. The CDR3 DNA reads TGTGCCAGCAGCGGGGCGGTGGGGCACACCGGGGAGCTGTTTTTT. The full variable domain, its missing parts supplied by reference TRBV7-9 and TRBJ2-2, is DTGVSQNPRHKITKRGQNVTFRCDPISEHNRLYWYRQTLGQGPEFLTYFQNEAQLEKSRLLSDRFSAERPKGSFSTLEIQRTEQGDSAMYLCASSGAVGHTGELFFGEGSRLTVL.

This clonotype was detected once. The CDR3 coding sequence is TGCGCCAGCAGCCAAGATGACGAAGTCGTCAGGAGGAATGAGCAGTTCTTC. Its protein is CASSQDDEVVRRNEQFF. The rearrangement uses TRBV4-1 and TRBJ2-1; tentative D call: TRBD2 (5 bases). The CDR3 loop spans 17 amino acids. Trimming pared 0 bases from V and 7 bases from J, leaving 19 bases between. CDR1 is MGHRA and CDR2 is YSYEKL in the germline V gene.

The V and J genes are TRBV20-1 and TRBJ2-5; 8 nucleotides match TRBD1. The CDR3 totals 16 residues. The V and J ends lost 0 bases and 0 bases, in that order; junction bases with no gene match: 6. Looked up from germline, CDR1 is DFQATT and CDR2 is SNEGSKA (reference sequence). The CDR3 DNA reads TGCAGTGCTAGAGATCGATACAGGGGGGACCAAGAGACCCAGTACTTC. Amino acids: CSARDRYRGDQETQYF.

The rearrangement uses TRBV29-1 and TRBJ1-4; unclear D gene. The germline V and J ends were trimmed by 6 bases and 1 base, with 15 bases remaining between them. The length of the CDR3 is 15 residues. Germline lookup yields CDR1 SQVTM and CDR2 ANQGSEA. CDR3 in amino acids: CSVSGGKGTNEKLFF. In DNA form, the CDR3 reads TGCAGCGTCTCGGGAGGGAAGGGAACTAATGAAAAACTGTTTTTT.

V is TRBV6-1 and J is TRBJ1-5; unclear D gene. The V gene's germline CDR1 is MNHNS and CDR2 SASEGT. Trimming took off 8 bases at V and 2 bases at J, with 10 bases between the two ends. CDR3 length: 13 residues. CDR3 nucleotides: TGTGCCAGCGGGTTAGAGGGCAATCAGCCCCAGCATTTT. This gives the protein CASGLEGNQPQHF.

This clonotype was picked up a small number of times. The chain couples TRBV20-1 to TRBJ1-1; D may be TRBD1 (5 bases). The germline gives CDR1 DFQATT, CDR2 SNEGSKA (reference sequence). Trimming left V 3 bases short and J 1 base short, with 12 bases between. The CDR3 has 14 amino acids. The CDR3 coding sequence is TGCAGTGCTAGGGGGGGACTCTCGAACACTGAAGCTTTCTTT. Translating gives CSARGGLSNTEAFF.

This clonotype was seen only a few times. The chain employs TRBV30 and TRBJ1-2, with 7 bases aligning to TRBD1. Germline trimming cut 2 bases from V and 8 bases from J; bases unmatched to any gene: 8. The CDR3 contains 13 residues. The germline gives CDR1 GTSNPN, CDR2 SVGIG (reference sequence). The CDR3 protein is CAWSPRTGAGYTF. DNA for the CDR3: TGTGCCTGGAGTCCGAGGACAGGTGCAGGCTACACCTTC.

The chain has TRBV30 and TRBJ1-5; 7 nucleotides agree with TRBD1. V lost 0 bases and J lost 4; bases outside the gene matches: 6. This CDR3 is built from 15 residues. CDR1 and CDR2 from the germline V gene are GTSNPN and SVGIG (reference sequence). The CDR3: CAWSVRGQLNQPQHF. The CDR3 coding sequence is TGTGCCTGGAGTGTACGGGGACAGCTAAATCAGCCCCAGCATTTT.

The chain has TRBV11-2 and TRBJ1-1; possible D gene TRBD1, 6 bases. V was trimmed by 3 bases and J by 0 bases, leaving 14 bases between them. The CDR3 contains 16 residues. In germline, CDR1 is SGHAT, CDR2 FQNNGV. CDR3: CASSLTGQFMNTEAFF. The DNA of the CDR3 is TGTGCCAGCAGCTTGACCGGACAGTTCATGAACACTGAAGCTTTCTTT. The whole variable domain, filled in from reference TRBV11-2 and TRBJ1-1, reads EAGVAQSPRYKIIEKRQSVAFWCNPISGHATLYWYQQILGQGPKLLIQFQNNGVVDDSQLPKDRFSAERLKGVDSTLKIQPAKLEDSAVYLCASSLTGQFMNTEAFFGQGTRLTVV.

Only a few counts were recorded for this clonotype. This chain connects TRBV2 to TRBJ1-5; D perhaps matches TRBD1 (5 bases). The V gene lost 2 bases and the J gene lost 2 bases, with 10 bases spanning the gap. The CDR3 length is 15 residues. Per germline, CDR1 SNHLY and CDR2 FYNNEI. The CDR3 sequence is CASSESWGGNQPQHF. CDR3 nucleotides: TGTGCCAGCAGTGAATCCTGGGGGGGCAATCAGCCCCAGCATTTT. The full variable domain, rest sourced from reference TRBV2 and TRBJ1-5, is EPEVTQTPSHQVTQMGQEVILRCVPISNHLYFYWYRQILGQKVEFLVSFYNNEISEKSEIFDDQFSVERPDGSNFTLKIRSTKLEDSAMYFCASSESWGGNQPQHFGDGTRLSIL.

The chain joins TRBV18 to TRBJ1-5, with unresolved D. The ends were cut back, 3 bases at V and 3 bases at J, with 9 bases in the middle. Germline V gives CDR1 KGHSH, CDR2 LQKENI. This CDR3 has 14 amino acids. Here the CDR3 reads CASSPGPLNQPQHF. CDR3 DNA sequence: TGTGCCAGCTCACCTGGGCCCCTCAATCAGCCCCAGCATTTT.

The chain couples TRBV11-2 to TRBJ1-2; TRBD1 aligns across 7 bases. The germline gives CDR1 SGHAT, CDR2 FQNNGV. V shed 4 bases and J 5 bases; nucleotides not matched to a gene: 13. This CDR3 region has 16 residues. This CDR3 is CASSSLFTGEGYGYTF. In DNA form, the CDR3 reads TGTGCCAGCAGCTCATTATTTACAGGGGAAGGTTATGGCTACACCTTC.

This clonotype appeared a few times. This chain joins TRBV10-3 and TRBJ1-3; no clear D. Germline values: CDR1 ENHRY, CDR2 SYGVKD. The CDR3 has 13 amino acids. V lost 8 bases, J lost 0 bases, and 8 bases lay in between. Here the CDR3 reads CAIQTSSGNTIYF. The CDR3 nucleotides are TGTGCCATCCAAACGAGCTCTGGAAACACCATATATTTT.

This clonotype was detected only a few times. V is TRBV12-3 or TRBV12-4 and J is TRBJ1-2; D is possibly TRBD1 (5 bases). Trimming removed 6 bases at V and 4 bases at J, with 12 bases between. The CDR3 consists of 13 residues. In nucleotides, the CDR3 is TGTGCCAGCAGCCAGGGCCAGGCCTATGGCTACACCTTC. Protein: CASSQGQAYGYTF.

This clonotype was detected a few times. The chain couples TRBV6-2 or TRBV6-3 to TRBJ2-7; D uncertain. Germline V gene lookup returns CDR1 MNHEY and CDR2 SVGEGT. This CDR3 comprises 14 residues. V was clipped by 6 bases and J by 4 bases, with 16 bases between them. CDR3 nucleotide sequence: TGTGCCAGCAGGCACAACAACCGGGCGTACGAGCAGTACTTC. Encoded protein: CASRHNNRAYEQYF.

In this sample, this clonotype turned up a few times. This chain's CDR3 is CASRPGQSGNTIYF. In nucleotides, the CDR3 is TGTGCCAGCAGACCTGGACAGTCTGGAAACACCATATATTTT. This chain joins TRBV2 and TRBJ1-3, with a weak D call TRBD1 (6 bases). CDR1 and CDR2 from the germline V gene are SNHLY and FYNNEI. Trimming left V 6 bases short and J 1 base short, with 10 bases between. The CDR3 runs to 14 residues.

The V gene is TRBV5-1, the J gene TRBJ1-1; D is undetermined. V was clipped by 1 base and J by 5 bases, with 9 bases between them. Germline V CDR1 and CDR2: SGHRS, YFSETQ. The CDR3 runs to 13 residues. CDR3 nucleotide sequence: TGCGCCAGCAGCTTGCAGGATGCGACTGAAGCTTTCTTT. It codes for CASSLQDATEAFF.